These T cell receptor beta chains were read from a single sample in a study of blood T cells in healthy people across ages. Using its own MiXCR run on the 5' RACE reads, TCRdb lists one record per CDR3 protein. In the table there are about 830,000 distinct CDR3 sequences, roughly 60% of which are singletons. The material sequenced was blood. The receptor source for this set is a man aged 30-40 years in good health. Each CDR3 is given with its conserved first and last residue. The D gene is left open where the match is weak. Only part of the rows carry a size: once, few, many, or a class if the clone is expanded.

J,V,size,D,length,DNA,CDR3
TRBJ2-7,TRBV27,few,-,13,TGTGCCAGCAGCTCCGGGATCTCCTACGAGCAGTACTTC,CASSSGISYEQYF
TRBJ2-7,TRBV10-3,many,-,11,TGTGCCATCACCCCAGGGACGGGGCAGTACTTC,CAITPGTGQYF
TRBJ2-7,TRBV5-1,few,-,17,TGCGCCAGCAGCACCGATGGGGGGCTCCCTACTACCTACGAGCAGTACTTC,CASSTDGGLPTTYEQYF
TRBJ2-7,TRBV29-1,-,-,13,TGCAGCGTTGAAGCGGGATCGACCTACGAGCAGTACTTC,CSVEAGSTYEQYF
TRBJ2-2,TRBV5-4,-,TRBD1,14,TGTGCCAGCAGAATACAGGGGATCACCGGGGAGCTGTTTTTT,CASRIQGITGELFF
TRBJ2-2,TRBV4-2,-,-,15,TGTGCCAGCAGCCAAGATCGTTGGGTTACCGGGGAGCTGTTTTTT,CASSQDRWVTGELFF
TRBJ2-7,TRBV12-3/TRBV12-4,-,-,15,TGTGCCAGCAGTTTAACACAGGACTGGTCCTACGAGCAGTACTTC,CASSLTQDWSYEQYF
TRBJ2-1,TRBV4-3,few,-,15,TGCGCCAGCAGCCAAGTTCTGAGCTCCTACAATGAGCAGTTCTTC,CASSQVLSSYNEQFF
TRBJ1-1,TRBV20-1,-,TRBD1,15,TGCAGTGCTACGACTCCGGGACAGGGAAACACTGAAGCTTTCTTT,CSATTPGQGNTEAFF
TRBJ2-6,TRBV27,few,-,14,TGTGCCAGCAGTATTTTTCTGGGCGCCAACGTCCTGACTTTC,CASSIFLGANVLTF
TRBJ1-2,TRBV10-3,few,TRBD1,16,TGTGCCATCAGTGAGCCGGAGAGGACAGGGAACTATGGCTACACCTTC,CAISEPERTGNYGYTF
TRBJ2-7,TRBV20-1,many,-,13,TGCAGTGCTAGCGGGGGAACTACCTACGAGCAGTACTTC,CSASGGTTYEQYF
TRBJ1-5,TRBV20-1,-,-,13,TGCAGTGCTAGAGGTAACAGCGATCAGCCCCAGCATTTT,CSARGNSDQPQHF
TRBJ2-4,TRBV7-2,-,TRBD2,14,TGTGCCAGCAGCTCTACTGTAGCGGGAAACATTCAGTACTTC,CASSSTVAGNIQYF
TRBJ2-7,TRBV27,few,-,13,TGTGCCAGCAGTTTCCGGGACGGCTACGAGCAGTACTTC,CASSFRDGYEQYF
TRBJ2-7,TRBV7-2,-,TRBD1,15,TGTGCCAGCAGCTTAGAGGGACAGGGGTTTGGCGAGCAGTACTTC,CASSLEGQGFGEQYF
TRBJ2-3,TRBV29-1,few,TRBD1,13,TGCAGCGTTGAGGGACAGGGCACAGATACGCAGTATTTT,CSVEGQGTDTQYF
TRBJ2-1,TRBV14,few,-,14,TGTGCCAGCAGCCAAGATACACTCCGGGGGCAGCAGTTCTTC,CASSQDTLRGQQFF
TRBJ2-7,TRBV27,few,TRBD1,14,TGTGCCAGCAGTTCCCGGACAGGGCCGTACGAGCAGTACTTC,CASSSRTGPYEQYF
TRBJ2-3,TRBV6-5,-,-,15,TGTGCCAGCAGTTACTCACTTGGCCAGAAAGATACGCAGTATTTT,CASSYSLGQKDTQYF
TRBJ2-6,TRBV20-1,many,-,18,TGCAGTGCCCGCCACCGGGACCGCAAAAATTCTGGGGCCAACGTCCTGACTTTC,CSARHRDRKNSGANVLTF
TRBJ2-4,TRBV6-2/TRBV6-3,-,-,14,TGTGCCAGCCGATCGCCGCAGCTAAAAAACATTCAGTACTTC,CASRSPQLKNIQYF
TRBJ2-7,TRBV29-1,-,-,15,TGCAGCGTTGTCTATCGTGGTAAGGGAAACTACGGGCAGTACTTC,CSVVYRGKGNYGQYF
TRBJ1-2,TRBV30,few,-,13,TGTGCCTGGAGTGTGGCGTTTCTGGGGGGCTACACCTTC,CAWSVAFLGGYTF
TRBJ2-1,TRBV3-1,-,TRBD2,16,TGTGCCAGCAGCCTACCCCTAGCGGGTACCTACAATGAGCAGTTCTTC,CASSLPLAGTYNEQFF
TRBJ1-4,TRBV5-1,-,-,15,TGCGCCAGCAGCCTGAGTACCGCTACGGGTGAAAAACTGTTTTTT,CASSLSTATGEKLFF
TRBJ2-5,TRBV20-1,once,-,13,TGCAGTGCCCTAAAGTCGGGCGGAGAGACCCAGTACTTC,CSALKSGGETQYF
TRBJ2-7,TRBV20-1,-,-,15,TGCAGTGCTAGAGCCCTACGGGGCAGCTCCTACGAGCAGTACTTC,CSARALRGSSYEQYF
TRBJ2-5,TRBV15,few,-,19,TGTGCCACCGAGACGACCGTCGGAAGCGGAGGTGGGCACCAAGAGACCCAGTACTTC,CATETTVGSGGGHQETQYF
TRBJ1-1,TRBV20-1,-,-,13,TGCAGTGCCCCCATCATTCTGGACGGTGAAGCTTTCTTT,CSAPIILDGEAFF
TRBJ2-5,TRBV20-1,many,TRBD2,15,TGCAGTGCTCTGGGGACTAGCGGGGGGAGGGAGACCCAGTACTTC,CSALGTSGGRETQYF
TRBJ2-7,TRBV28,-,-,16,TGTGCCAGCAATTTTAGCCCGGGGAGCAGTAGGAATGAGCAGTACTTC,CASNFSPGSSRNEQYF
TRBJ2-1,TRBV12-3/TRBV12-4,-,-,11,TGTGCCAGCAGGTTGTTCGATGAGCAGTTCTTC,CASRLFDEQFF
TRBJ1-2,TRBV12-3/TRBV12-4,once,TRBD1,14,TGTGCCAGCAGTCCGGGCGACAGGGGAGACGGCTACACCTTC,CASSPGDRGDGYTF
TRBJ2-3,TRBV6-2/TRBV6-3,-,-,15,TGTGCCAGCAGTTACTCGACCCTGAACACAGATACGCAGTATTTT,CASSYSTLNTDTQYF
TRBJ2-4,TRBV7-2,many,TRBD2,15,TGTGCCAGCAGCCGCAGGACTAGCGGAATGAACATTCAGTACTTC,CASSRRTSGMNIQYF
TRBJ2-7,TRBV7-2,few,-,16,TGTGCCAGCAGCAAGTGGCCTCCCACACACCTCTACGAGCAGTACTTC,CASSKWPPTHLYEQYF
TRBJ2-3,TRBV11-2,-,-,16,TGTGCCAGCAGTTTACCGACAGGCTCACTGGCGGATACGCAGTATTTT,CASSLPTGSLADTQYF
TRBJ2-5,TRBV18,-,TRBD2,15,TGTGCCAGCTCACCTAGCGGGGGGCACCAAGAGACCCAGTACTTC,CASSPSGGHQETQYF
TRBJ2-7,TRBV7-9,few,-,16,TGTGCCAGCAGCTTACCGGTCGGGACAAATACATACGAGCAGTACTTC,CASSLPVGTNTYEQYF
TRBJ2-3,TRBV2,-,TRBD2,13,TGTGCCAGCACTAGCGGGAGGACAGATACGCAGTATTTT,CASTSGRTDTQYF
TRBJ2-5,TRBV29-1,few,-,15,TGCAGCGTTGAAGATAGGGACAAGGCCTATGGGGAGCAGTACTTC,CSVEDRDKAYGEQYF
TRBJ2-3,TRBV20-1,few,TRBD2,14,TGCAGTGCTAGGCGTCTAGCGGGGATAGATACGCAGTATTTT,CSARRLAGIDTQYF
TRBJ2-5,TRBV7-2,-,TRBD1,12,TGTGCCAGCCGGGACAGGGTCGGGACCCAGTACTTC,CASRDRVGTQYF
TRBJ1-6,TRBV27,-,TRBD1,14,TGTGCCAGCAGCCCCGGGACAGAAAATTCACCCCTCCACTTT,CASSPGTENSPLHF
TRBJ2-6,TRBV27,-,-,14,TGTGCCAGCAGAACAGGGTACGGGGCCAACGTCCTGACTTTC,CASRTGYGANVLTF
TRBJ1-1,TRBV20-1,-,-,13,TGCAGTGCGAGAGCAGTATTCAGCACTGAAGCTTTCTTT,CSARAVFSTEAFF
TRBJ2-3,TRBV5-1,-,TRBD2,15,TGCGCCAGCAGCTTGTACCTAGCGGGGGAAGATACGCAGTATTTT,CASSLYLAGEDTQYF
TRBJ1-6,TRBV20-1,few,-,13,TGCAGTGCTAGAGCGCCCAATAATTCACCCCTCCACTTT,CSARAPNNSPLHF
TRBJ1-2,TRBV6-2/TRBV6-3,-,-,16,TGTGCCAGCAGTACCCTACAGGAACCGGGGCACTATGGCTACACCTTC,CASSTLQEPGHYGYTF
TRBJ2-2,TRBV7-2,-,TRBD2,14,TGTGCCAGCAGCTTTACTAGCGGAGGCGGGGAGCTGTTTTTT,CASSFTSGGGELFF
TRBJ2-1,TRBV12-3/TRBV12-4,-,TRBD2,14,TGTGCCAGCAGCAAGGGACTAGCCATCAATGAGCAGTTCTTC,CASSKGLAINEQFF
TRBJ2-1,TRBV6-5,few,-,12,TGTGCCAGTGTAGCGGAGACCCGTGAGCAGTTCTTC,CASVAETREQFF
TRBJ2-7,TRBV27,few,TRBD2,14,TGTGCCAGCAGTTTCGGGGGGGAGTTGACCGAGCAGTACTTC,CASSFGGELTEQYF
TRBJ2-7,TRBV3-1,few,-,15,TGTGCCAGCAGCCGCCAGGGGCTGAACTCCTACGAGCAGTACTTC,CASSRQGLNSYEQYF
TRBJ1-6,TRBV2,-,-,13,TGTGCCAGCAGGAAGGGTTATAATTCACCCCTCCACTTT,CASRKGYNSPLHF
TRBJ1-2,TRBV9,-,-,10,TGTGCCAGCAGCTCCGTCGGGGTCACCTTC,CASSSVGVTF
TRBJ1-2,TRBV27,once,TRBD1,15,TGTGCCAGCAGTTCTCCGGGACAGGGAACCTATGGCTACACCTTC,CASSSPGQGTYGYTF
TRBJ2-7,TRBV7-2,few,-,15,TGTGCCAGCAGTCCTAATATTGGACAGTCCTACGAGCAGTACTTC,CASSPNIGQSYEQYF